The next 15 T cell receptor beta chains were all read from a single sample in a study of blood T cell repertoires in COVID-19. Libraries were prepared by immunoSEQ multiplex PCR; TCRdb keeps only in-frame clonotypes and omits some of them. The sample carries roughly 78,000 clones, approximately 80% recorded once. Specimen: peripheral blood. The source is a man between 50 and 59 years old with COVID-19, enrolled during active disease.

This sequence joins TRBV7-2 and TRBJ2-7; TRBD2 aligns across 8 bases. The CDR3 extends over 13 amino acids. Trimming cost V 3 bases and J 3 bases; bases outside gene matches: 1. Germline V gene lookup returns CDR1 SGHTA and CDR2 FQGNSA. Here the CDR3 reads CASSFGRGYEQYF. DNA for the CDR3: TGTGCCAGCAGCTTCGGGAGGGGCTACGAGCAGTACTTC.

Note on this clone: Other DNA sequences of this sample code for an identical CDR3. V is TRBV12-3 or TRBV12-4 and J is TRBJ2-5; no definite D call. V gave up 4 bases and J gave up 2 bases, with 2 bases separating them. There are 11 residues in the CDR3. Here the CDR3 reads CASSSQETQYF. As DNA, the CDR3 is TGTGCCAGCAGTTCTCAAGAGACCCAGTACTTC.

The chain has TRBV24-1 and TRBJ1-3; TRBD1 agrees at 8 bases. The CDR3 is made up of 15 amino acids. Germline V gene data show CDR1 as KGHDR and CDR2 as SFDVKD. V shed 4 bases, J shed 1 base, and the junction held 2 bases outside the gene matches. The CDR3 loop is CATSDRGPSGNTIYF. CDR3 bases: TGTGCCACCAGTGACAGGGGGCCATCTGGAAACACCATATATTTT.

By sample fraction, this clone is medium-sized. The CDR3 region is CASNPSSSYEQYF. CDR3 in DNA: TGTGCCAGCAATCCTAGCTCCTCCTACGAGCAGTACTTC. The chain recombines TRBV28 with TRBJ2-7; D possibly corresponds to TRBD2 (5 bases). The germline V gene has CDR1 MDHEN and CDR2 SYDVKM. V shed 7 bases and J shed 0 bases, with 10 bases lying between them. This CDR3 has 13 residues.

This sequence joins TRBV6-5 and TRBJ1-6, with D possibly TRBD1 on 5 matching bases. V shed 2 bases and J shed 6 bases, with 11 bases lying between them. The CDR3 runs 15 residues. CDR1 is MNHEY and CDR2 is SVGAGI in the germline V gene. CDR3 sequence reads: CASSYEGQRNSPLHF. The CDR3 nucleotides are TGTGCCAGCAGTTACGAAGGACAACGTAATTCACCCCTCCACTTT.

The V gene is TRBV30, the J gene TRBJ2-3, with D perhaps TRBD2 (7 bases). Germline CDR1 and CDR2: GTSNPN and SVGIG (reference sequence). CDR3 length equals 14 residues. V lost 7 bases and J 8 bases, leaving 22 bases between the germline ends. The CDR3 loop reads CAYLLAMGGRTQYF. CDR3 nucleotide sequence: TGTGCCTATCTCCTCGCGATGGGGGGGCGTACGCAGTATTTT.

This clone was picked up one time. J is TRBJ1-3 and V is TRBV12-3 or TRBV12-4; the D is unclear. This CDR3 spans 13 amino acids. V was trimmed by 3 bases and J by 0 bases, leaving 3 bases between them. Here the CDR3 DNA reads TGTGCCAGCAGTTTCAGCTCTGGAAACACCATATATTTT. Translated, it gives CASSFSSGNTIYF.

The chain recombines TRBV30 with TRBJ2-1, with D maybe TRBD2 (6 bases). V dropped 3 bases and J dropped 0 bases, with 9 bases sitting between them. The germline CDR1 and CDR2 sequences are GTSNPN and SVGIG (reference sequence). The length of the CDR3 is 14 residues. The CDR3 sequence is CAWRLGGSYNEQFF. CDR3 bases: TGTGCCTGGAGGTTGGGGGGCTCCTACAATGAGCAGTTCTTC.

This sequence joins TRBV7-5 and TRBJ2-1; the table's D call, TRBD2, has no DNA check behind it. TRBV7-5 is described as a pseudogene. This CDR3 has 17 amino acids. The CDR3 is CARSTKKGGLEKDEQFF. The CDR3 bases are TGTGCCAGAAGCACGAAAAAAGGCGGACTAGAAAAGGATGAGCAGTTCTTC.

The CDR3 here is CASRQTLAVMNTGELFF. The CDR3 DNA follows: TGTGCCAGCAGGCAGACTCTAGCGGTCATGAACACCGGGGAGCTGTTTTTT. The chain has TRBV28 and TRBJ2-2, with 7 bases that match TRBD2. This CDR3 has 17 residues. CDR1 and CDR2 (germline): MDHEN, SYDVKM. After removal of 6 bases from V and 1 base from J, the junction contained 11 bases not matched to a gene.

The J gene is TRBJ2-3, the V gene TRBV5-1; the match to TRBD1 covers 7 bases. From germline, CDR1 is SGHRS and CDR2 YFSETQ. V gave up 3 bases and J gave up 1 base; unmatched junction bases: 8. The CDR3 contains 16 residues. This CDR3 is CASSSLDRTGTDTQYF. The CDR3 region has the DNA TGCGCCAGCAGCTCGTTGGACAGGACGGGCACAGATACGCAGTATTTT. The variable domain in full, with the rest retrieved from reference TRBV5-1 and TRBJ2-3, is KAGVTQTPRYLIKTRGQQVTLSCSPISGHRSVSWYQQTPGQGLQFLFEYFSETQRNKGNFPGRFSGRQFSNSRSEMNVSTLELGDSALYLCASSSLDRTGTDTQYFGPGTRLTVL.

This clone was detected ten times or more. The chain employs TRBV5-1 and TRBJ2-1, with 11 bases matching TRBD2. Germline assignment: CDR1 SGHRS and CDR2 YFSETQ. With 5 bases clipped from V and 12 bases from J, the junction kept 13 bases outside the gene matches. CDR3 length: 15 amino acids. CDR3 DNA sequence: TGCGCCAGCAGGGGGACTAGCGGCAGACGACCGGGGCAGTTCTTC. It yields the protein CASRGTSGRRPGQFF. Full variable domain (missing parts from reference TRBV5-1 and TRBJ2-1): KAGVTQTPRYLIKTRGQQVTLSCSPISGHRSVSWYQQTPGQGLQFLFEYFSETQRNKGNFPGRFSGRQFSNSRSEMNVSTLELGDSALYLCASRGTSGRRPGQFFGPGTRLTVL.

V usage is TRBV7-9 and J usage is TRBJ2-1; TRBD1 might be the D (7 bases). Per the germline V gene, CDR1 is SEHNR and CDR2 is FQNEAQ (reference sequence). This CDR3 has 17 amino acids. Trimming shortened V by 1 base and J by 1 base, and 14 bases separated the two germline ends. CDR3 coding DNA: TGTGCCAGCAGCTTAGAAGGGGGCGGGGCGTCCTACAATGAGCAGTTCTTC. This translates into CASSLEGGGASYNEQFF. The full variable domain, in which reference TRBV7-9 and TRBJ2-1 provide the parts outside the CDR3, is DTGVSQNPRHKITKRGQNVTFRCDPISEHNRLYWYRQTLGQGPEFLTYFQNEAQLEKSRLLSDRFSAERPKGSFSTLEIQRTEQGDSAMYLCASSLEGGGASYNEQFFGPGTRLTVL.

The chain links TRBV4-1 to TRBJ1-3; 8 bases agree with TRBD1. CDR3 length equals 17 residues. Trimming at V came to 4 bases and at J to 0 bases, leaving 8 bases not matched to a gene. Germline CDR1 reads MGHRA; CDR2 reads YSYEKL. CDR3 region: CASSLGTGIYSGNTIYF. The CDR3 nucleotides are TGCGCCAGCAGCCTCGGGACAGGTATTTACTCTGGAAACACCATATATTTT.

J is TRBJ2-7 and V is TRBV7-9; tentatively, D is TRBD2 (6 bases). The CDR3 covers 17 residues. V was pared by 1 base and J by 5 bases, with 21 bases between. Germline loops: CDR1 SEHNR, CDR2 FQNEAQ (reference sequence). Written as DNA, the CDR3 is TGTGCCAGCAGCTTAGGAATACTAGCAGCTAGGCTCCACGAGCAGTACTTC. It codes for CASSLGILAARLHEQYF.